This T cell receptor beta chain is drawn from a study of Ad26.COV2.S vaccination and SARS-CoV-2 variants. The overall study: In the COV1001 trial, the donor was in the Ad26.COV2.S arm. Study results and limitations: Using TCR breadth and depth analyses may have led to underestimated total T cell responses. It was vaccine recipients, not placebo recipients, who had the higher spike-specific TCR breadth.

V was clipped by 4 bases and J by 1 base; unmatched bases: 5. The CDR3 spans 16 residues. Germline values: CDR1 MNHNY, CDR2 SVGAGI (reference sequence). On this clone itself: The antigen remains undetermined.

The table came from immunoSEQ multiplex PCR; TCRdb's copy has only in-frame clones and leaves some out. The profile covers about 280,000 clones, with 80% to 90% appearing a single time and around 3.5% taken by the ten largest. Treatment in this sample: around 19 received Ad26.COV2.S at low or high dose, single or two shots; 5 received placebo; per-sample allocation not given. Day 63 following the first vaccine or placebo injection was when the samples were taken. Sequenced here: peripheral blood, sampled in a trial of Ad26.COV2.S vaccine versus placebo. This clonotype was sampled from a person aged 18 to 65 who received the Ad26.COV2.S COVID-19 vaccine or a placebo. The chain recombines TRBV6-6 with TRBJ2-7, with TRBD2 matching 12 bases. CDR3 protein: CASSSLGTSGSYEQYF. The CDR3 nucleotides are TGTGCCAGCAGTTCTCTTGGGACTAGCGGGTCCTACGAGCAGTACTTC.